This T cell receptor beta chain was documented in a study of early stage breast cancer tumors. Points from the study as a whole: Unsorted bulk genomic DNA sequencing lacked pairing and functional marker data. Tumors had about 2.6-fold higher T cell density than normal breast. Tumor and normal breast were distinguished via blood comparison in 14 of 16 patients.

Blood replicates held 0.5 ug DNA, tumor or normal breast roughly 1.5 ug, two each. Sequenced by immunoSEQ multiplex PCR; TCRdb stores in-frame clones only, minus some. The sample contains around 13,000 clones, approximately 80% of which appear only once. As regards this clone: As yet, its antigen is unknown.

The CDR3 extends over 15 amino acids. Germline values: CDR1 WNHNN, CDR2 SYGVQD (reference sequence). V lost 6 bases to trimming and J lost 7 bases; unmatched junction nucleotides: 12. The chain employs TRBV10-1 and TRBJ1-2, with 9 positions matching TRBD1. The source is a person aged 45-60 years with breast cancer. The sequencing sample was made of normal breast tissue next to the tumor. Here the CDR3 reads CASSPSGTGHCGYTF. CDR3 sequence (DNA): TGCGCCAGCAGCCCCTCCGGGACAGGGCACTGTGGCTACACCTTC.